A single sample gave rise to the 14 T cell receptor beta chains below, sequenced in a study of cytomegalovirus exposure and HLA in healthy donors. Vbeta (60) and Jbeta (13) primers were used in the PCR. Assay: immunoSEQ multiplex PCR; the TCRdb copy retains only in-frame clones and omits some. The sample yields roughly 86,000 clones, 65% seen once. What was sequenced was PBMCs. The source is a woman in her 50s in good health and CMV-seropositive.

V and J are TRBV10-3 and TRBJ1-2; D remains ambiguous. CDR3 length: 14 residues. CDR1 and CDR2 (germline): ENHRY, SYGVKD. The V end lost 7 bases, the J end lost 4 bases, and 16 bases lay between the germline ends. Written as DNA, the CDR3 is TGTGCCATCACCCCGAGTAGGGAGGCCTATGGCTACACCTTC. Its protein product is CAITPSREAYGYTF.

The CDR3 is CASSDTLDRANTEAFF. CDR3 bases: TGTGCCAGCAGTGACACTCTAGACAGGGCGAACACTGAAGCTTTCTTT. The chain is built from TRBV6-1 and TRBJ1-1, with 7 bases aligning to TRBD1. The CDR3 has 16 residues. V was pared by 3 bases and J by 1 base, with 8 bases of the junction left unmatched. The germline V gene has CDR1 MNHNS and CDR2 SASEGT.

The rearrangement uses TRBV19 and TRBJ2-7; possible D gene TRBD2, 5 bases. The CDR3 runs to 13 residues. Trimming removed 10 bases at V and 4 bases at J, with 17 bases between. Germline lookup yields CDR1 LNHDA and CDR2 SQIVND (reference sequence). The CDR3 here is CATAGPTLYEQYF. CDR3 DNA sequence: TGTGCCACCGCGGGCCCAACACTTTACGAGCAGTACTTC.

J is TRBJ1-2 and V is TRBV5-1; the D is unclear. The V gene's germline CDR1 is SGHRS and CDR2 YFSETQ. The V end lost 0 bases, the J end lost 6 bases, and 15 bases lay between the germline ends. The CDR3 runs to 15 residues. The CDR3: CASSLEIRRSDGYTF. CDR3 coding DNA: TGCGCCAGCAGCTTGGAAATTAGGAGATCAGATGGCTACACCTTC.

The V call is TRBV7-2, the J call TRBJ1-5; 8 positions match TRBD1. V was pared by 0 bases and J by 4 bases, with 8 bases of the junction left unmatched. Germline V lookup: CDR1 SGHTA, CDR2 FQGNSA. The CDR3 totals 17 residues. The CDR3 reads CASSLAVGGQGNQPQHF. The CDR3 DNA follows: TGTGCCAGCAGCTTAGCCGTAGGAGGACAGGGTAATCAGCCCCAGCATTTT. Filled out from reference TRBV7-2 and TRBJ1-5, the complete variable domain reads GAGVSQSPSNKVTEKGKDVELRCDPISGHTALYWYRQSLGQGLEFLIYFQGNSAPDKSGLPSDRFSAERTGGSVSTLTIQRTQQEDSAVYLCASSLAVGGQGNQPQHFGDGTRLSIL.

The chain recombines TRBV7-8 with TRBJ1-1; 9 nucleotides align to TRBD1. Per the germline V gene, CDR1 is SGHVS and CDR2 is FQNEAQ. The J segment lost 6 bases and the V segment lost 4 bases, leaving 6 bases of the junction unmatched. The CDR3 is 14 residues long. DNA for the CDR3: TGTGCCAGCAGCTGGACAGGGGTAGACGCTGAAGCTTTCTTT. Residues: CASSWTGVDAEAFF.

V usage is TRBV4-1 and J usage is TRBJ1-4, with 11 bases matching TRBD1. J was trimmed by 4 bases and V by 5 bases; bases with no gene match: 3. Germline V lookup: CDR1 MGHRA, CDR2 YSYEKL. CDR3 length: 15 amino acids. CDR3 DNA sequence: TGCGCCAGCAGCGGACAGGGGGCGCTTAATGAAAAACTGTTTTTT. It encodes CASSGQGALNEKLFF.

The V gene is TRBV15, the J gene TRBJ2-1; D perhaps matches TRBD2 (6 bases). Germline CDR1 is LNHNV and CDR2 is YYDKDF (reference sequence). V was pared by 7 bases and J by 3 bases, with 13 bases between. The CDR3 runs to 14 residues. In DNA, the CDR3 is TGTGCCACCAAGACCGGGACTGGCTACAATGAGCAGTTCTTC. Encoded protein: CATKTGTGYNEQFF.

This clone came up a few times. The chain couples TRBV7-9 to TRBJ2-3; D ambiguous. The CDR3 runs 13 residues. Germline V gives CDR1 SEHNR, CDR2 FQNEAQ (reference sequence). V was trimmed by 8 bases and J by 4 bases, leaving 13 bases between them. The CDR3 region is CASASDGADTQYF. CDR3 in DNA: TGTGCCAGCGCGTCTGATGGTGCAGATACGCAGTATTTT.

The chain joins TRBV19 to TRBJ2-5; 7 bases map to TRBD1. Unmatched junction bases numbered 4, after V lost 5 bases and J lost 1 base. Germline CDR1 reads LNHDA; CDR2 reads SQIVND (reference sequence). CDR3 length: 14 amino acids. Written as DNA, the CDR3 is TGTGCCAGTAGTTCCCGACAGGGCCAAGAGACCCAGTACTTC. It yields the protein CASSSRQGQETQYF. Complete variable domain (other parts from reference TRBV19 and TRBJ2-5): DGGITQSPKYLFRKEGQNVTLSCEQNLNHDAMYWYRQDPGQGLRLIYYSQIVNDFQKGDIAEGYSVSREKKESFPLTVTSAQKNPTAFYLCASSSRQGQETQYFGPGTRLLVL.

The chain joins TRBV6-5 to TRBJ1-1, with D possibly matching TRBD1 (5 bases). Per the germline V gene, CDR1 is MNHEY and CDR2 is SVGAGI. With 4 bases removed from V and 1 base from J, the gap between germline ends came to 7 bases. The CDR3 has 13 amino acids. The CDR3 loop is CASSWGGNTEAFF. The CDR3 region has the DNA TGTGCCAGCAGTTGGGGCGGGAACACTGAAGCTTTCTTT.

In the case of this clone: Other nucleotide sequences in the sample specify the same CDR3. The CDR3 here is CASTANPGSEAFF. The CDR3, as DNA: TGTGCCAGCACCGCCAATCCCGGGAGTGAAGCTTTCTTT. The chain uses TRBV7-2 and TRBJ1-1, with D unresolved. CDR1 is SGHTA, CDR2 FQGNSA, per germline. The CDR3 is 13 amino acids. Trimming stripped 7 bases from V and 7 bases from J, with 16 bases between.

V gene TRBV6-5 combines with J gene TRBJ2-7; TRBD1 is a possible D gene (6 bases). Looked up from germline, CDR1 is MNHEY and CDR2 is SVGAGI. Trimming pared 6 bases from V and 4 bases from J, leaving 16 bases between. CDR3 size: 14 residues. The CDR3 region is CASRKTGSGYEQYF. CDR3 sequence (DNA): TGTGCCAGCAGAAAGACAGGATCAGGGTACGAGCAGTACTTC.

The CDR3 loop reads CASSQDGGGGKSYEQYF. CDR3 coding DNA: TGCGCCAGCAGCCAAGATGGCGGAGGGGGCAAATCCTACGAGCAGTACTTC. This chain joins TRBV4-1 and TRBJ2-7; tentative D call: TRBD1 (7 bases). There are 17 residues in the CDR3. Germline CDR1 MGHRA, CDR2 YSYEKL. V lost 0 bases to trimming and J lost 1 base, with 16 bases between them.